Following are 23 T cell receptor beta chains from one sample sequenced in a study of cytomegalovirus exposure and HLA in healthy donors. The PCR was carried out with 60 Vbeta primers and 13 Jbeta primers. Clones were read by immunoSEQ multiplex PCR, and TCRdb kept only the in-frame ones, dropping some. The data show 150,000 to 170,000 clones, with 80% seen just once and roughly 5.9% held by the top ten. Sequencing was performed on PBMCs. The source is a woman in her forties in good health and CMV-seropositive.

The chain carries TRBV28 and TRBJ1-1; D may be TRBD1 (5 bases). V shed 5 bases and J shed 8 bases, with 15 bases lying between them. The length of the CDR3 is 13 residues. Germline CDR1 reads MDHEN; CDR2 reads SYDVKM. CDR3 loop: CASSGGLREEAFF. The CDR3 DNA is TGTGCCAGCAGTGGGGGACTCCGGGAAGAAGCTTTCTTT.

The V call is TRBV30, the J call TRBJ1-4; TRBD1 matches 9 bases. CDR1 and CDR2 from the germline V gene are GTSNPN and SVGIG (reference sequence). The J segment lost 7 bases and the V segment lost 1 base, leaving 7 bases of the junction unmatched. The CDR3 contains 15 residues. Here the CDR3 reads CAWSAGTGNREKLFF. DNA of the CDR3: TGTGCCTGGAGTGCAGGGACAGGGAATCGTGAAAAACTGTTTTTT. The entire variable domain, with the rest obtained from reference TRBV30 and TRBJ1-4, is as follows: SQTIHQWPATLVQPVGSPLSLECTVEGTSNPNLYWYRQAAGRGLQLLFYSVGIGQISSEVPQNLSASRPQDRQFILSSKKLLLSDSGFYLCAWSAGTGNREKLFFGSGTQLSVL.

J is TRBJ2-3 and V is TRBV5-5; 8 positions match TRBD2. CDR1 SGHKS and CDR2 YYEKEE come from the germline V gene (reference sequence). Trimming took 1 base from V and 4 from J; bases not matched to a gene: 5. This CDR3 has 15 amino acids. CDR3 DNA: TGTGCCAGCAGCTTGCCGGGAGGGCCCCCAGATACGCAGTATTTT. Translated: CASSLPGGPPDTQYF. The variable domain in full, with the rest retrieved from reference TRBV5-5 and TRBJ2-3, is DAGVTQSPTHLIKTRGQQVTLRCSPISGHKSVSWYQQVLGQGPQFIFQYYEKEERGRGNFPDRFSARQFPNYSSELNVNALLLGDSALYLCASSLPGGPPDTQYFGPGTRLTVL.

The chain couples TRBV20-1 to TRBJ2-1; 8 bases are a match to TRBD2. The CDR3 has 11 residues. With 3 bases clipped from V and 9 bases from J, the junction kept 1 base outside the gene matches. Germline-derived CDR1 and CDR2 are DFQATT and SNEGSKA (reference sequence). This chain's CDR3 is CSASLAGEQFF. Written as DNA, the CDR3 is TGCAGTGCTAGTCTAGCGGGTGAGCAGTTCTTC.

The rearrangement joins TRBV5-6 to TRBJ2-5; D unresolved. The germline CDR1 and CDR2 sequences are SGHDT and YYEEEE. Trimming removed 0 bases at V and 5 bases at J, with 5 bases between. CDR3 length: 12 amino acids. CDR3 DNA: TGTGCCAGCAGCTTGGCGTCGGAGACCCAGTACTTC. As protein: CASSLASETQYF.

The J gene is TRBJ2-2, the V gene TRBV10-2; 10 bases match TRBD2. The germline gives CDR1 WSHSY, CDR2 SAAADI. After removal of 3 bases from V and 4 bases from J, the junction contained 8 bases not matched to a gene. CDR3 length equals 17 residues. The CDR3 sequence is CASSDRLAGDLTGELFF. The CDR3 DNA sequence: TGCGCCAGCAGTGACCGTCTAGCGGGAGATCTCACCGGGGAGCTGTTTTTT.

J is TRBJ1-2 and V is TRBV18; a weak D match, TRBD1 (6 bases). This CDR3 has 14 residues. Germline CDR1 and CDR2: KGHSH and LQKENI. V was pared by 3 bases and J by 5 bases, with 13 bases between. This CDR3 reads CASSPDRQAYGYTF. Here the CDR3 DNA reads TGTGCCAGCTCACCGGACCGACAGGCGTATGGCTACACCTTC.

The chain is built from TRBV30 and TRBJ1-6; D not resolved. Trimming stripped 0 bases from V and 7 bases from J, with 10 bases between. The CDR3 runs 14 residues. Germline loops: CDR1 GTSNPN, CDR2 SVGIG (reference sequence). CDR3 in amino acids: CAWSVGVVNSPLHF. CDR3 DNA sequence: TGTGCCTGGAGTGTCGGGGTAGTGAATTCACCCCTCCACTTT.

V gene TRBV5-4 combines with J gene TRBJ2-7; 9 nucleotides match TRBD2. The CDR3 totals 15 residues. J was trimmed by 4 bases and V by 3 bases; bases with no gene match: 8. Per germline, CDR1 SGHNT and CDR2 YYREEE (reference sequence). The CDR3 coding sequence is TGTGCCAGCAGCTCGCAAGCGGGAGGCAGTTACGAGCAGTACTTC. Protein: CASSSQAGGSYEQYF.

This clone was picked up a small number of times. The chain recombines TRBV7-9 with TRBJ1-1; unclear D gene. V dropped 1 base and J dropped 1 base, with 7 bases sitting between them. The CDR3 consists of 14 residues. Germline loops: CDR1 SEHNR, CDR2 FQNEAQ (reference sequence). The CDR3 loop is CASSLERKNTEAFF. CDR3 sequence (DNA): TGTGCCAGCAGCTTAGAGAGGAAGAACACTGAAGCTTTCTTT. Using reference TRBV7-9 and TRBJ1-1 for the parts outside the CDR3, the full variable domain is DTGVSQNPRHKITKRGQNVTFRCDPISEHNRLYWYRQTLGQGPEFLTYFQNEAQLEKSRLLSDRFSAERPKGSFSTLEIQRTEQGDSAMYLCASSLERKNTEAFFGQGTRLTVV.

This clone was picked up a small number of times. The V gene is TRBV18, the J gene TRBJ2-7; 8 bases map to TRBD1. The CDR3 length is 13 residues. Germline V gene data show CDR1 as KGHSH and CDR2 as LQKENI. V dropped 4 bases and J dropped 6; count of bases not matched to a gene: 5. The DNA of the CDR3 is TGTGCCAGCTCACTTCAGGGGGCACGCGAGCAGTACTTC. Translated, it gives CASSLQGAREQYF.

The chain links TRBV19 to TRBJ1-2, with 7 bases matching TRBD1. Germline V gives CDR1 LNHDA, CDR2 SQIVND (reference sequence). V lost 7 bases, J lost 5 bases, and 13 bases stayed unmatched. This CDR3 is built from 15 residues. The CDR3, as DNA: TGTGCCAGTAACTCTCAGGGGGTCCAAGGTTATGGCTACACCTTC. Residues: CASNSQGVQGYGYTF.

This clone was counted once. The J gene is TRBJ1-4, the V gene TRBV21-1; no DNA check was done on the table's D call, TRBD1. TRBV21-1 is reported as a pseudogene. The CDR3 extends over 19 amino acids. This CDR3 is CASSKGGDRGQATNEKLFF. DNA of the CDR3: TGTGCCAGCAGCAAGGGAGGGGACAGGGGGCAAGCAACTAATGAAAAACTGTTTTTT.

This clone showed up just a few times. The CDR3 is CAWGQDRVRNTIYF. The DNA of the CDR3 is TGTGCCTGGGGGCAGGACAGGGTTAGAAACACCATATATTTT. The chain is built from TRBV30 and TRBJ1-3; the match to TRBD1 covers 8 bases. The trim removed 5 bases at V and 5 bases at J, leaving 8 bases unmatched. The CDR3 has 14 amino acids. Germline V gives CDR1 GTSNPN, CDR2 SVGIG (reference sequence).

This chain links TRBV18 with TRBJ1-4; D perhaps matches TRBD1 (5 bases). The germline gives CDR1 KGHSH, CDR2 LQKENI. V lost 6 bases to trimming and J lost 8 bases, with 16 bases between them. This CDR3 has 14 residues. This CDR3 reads CASSPTGFREKLFF. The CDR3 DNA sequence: TGTGCCAGCTCGCCTACAGGTTTCCGGGAAAAACTGTTTTTT.

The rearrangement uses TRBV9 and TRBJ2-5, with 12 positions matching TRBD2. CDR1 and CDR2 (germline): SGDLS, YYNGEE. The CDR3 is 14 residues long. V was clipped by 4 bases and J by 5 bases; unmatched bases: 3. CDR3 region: CASSPGTSGETQYF. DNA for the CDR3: TGTGCCAGCAGCCCCGGGACTAGCGGGGAGACCCAGTACTTC.

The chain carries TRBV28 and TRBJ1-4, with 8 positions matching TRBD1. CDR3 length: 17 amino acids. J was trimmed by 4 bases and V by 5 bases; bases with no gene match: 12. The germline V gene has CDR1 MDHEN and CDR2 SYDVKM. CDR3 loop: CASSLATGVWGNEKLFF. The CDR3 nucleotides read TGTGCCAGCAGTCTGGCGACAGGGGTTTGGGGTAATGAAAAACTGTTTTTT.

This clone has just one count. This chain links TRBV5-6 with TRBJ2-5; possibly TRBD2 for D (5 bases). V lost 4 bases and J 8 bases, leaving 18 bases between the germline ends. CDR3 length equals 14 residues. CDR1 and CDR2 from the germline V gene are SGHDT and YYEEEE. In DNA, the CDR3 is TGTGCCAGCAGCGCCGGGAATCCGATAGAAACCCAGTACTTC. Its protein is CASSAGNPIETQYF.

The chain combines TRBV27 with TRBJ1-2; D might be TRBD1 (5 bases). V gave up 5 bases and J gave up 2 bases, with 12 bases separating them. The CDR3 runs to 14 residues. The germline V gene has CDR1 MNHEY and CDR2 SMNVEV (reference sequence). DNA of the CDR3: TGTGCCAGCAGTCTCCGCAGGGCCAACTATGGCTACACCTTC. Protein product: CASSLRRANYGYTF.

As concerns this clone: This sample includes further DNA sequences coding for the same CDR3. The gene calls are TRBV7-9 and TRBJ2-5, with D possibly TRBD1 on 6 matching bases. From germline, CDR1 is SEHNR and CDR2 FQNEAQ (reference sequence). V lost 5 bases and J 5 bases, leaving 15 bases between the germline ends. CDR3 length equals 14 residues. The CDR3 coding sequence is TGTGCCAGCAGCCCCGGACAGCCAGGGGAGACCCAGTACTTC. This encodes CASSPGQPGETQYF. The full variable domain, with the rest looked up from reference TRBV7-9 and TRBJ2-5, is DTGVSQNPRHKITKRGQNVTFRCDPISEHNRLYWYRQTLGQGPEFLTYFQNEAQLEKSRLLSDRFSAERPKGSFSTLEIQRTEQGDSAMYLCASSPGQPGETQYFGPGTRLLVL.

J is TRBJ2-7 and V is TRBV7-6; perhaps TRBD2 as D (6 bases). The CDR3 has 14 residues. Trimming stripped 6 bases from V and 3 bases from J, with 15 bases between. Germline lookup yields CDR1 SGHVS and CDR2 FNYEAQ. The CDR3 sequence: CASSTAGPIYEQYF. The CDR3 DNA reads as TGTGCCAGCAGTACTGCGGGACCGATCTACGAGCAGTACTTC.

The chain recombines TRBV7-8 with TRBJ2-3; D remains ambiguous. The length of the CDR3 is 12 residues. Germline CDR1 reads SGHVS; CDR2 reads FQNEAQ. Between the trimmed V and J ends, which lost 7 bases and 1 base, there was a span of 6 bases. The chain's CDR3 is CASTLGTDTQYF. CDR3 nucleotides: TGTGCCAGCACCCTTGGCACAGATACGCAGTATTTT.

CDR3 nucleotide sequence: TGTGCCAGTAGTATCCTACTAGCGGTCCAGAGGAATGAGCAGTTCTTC. Amino acid sequence: CASSILLAVQRNEQFF. This chain links TRBV19 with TRBJ2-1, with 8 bases matching TRBD2. The CDR3 spans 16 residues. V lost 3 bases to trimming and J lost 7 bases; unmatched junction nucleotides: 11. Germline CDR1 and CDR2: LNHDA and SQIVND (reference sequence).